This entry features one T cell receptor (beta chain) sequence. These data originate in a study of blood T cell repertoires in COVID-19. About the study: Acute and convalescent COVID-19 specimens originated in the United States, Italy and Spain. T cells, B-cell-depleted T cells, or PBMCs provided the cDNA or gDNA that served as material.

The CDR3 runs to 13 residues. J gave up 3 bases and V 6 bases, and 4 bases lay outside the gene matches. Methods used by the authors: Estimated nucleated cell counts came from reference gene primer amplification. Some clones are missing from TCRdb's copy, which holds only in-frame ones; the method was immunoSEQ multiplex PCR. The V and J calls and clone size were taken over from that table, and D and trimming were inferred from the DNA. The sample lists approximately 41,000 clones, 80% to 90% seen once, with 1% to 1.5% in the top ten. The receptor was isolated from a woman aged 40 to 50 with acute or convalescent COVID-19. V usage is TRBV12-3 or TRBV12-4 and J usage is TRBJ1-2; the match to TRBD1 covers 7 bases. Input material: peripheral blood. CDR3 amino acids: CASSRGTDYGYTF. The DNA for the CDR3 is TGTGCCAGCAGCCGGGGGACAGACTATGGCTACACCTTC.